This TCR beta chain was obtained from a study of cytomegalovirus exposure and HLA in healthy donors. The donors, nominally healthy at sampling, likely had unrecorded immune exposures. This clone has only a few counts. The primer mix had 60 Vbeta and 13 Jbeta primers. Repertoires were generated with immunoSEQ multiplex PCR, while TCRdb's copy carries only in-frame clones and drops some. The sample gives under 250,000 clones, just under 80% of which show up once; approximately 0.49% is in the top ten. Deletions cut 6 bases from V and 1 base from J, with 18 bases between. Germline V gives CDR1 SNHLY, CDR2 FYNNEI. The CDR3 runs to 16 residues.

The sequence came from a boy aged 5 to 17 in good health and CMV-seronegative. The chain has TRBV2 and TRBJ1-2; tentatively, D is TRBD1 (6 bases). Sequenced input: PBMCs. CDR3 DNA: TGTGCCAGCAGGACGGAGGAGGACAGTATTAACTATGGCTACACCTTC. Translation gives CASRTEEDSINYGYTF.